A selection of T cell receptor beta chains follows, all from one sample in a study of blood T cell repertoires in COVID-19. Profiling relied on immunoSEQ multiplex PCR, and the TCRdb table lists in-frame clones only, not all of them. In the table there are tens of thousands of clones, 84% of which are singletons. Sequenced sample: peripheral blood. The receptors were gathered from a woman aged 55-69 years with acute or convalescent COVID-19. The CDR3 runs from the conserved cysteine through the conserved F or W. The order of the fields is V gene, clone size, J gene, D gene, CDR3 protein, CDR3 DNA. The D gene is left open where the match is weak. Clone size, where shown, is once, few, many, or a class for clones that have expanded.

V: TRBV11-2; size: NA; J: TRBJ2-7; D: TRBD1; CDR3: CASSFTGGSIGSYEQYF; DNA: TGTGCCAGCAGCTTCACAGGGGGAAGCATCGGCTCCTACGAGCAGTACTTC
V: TRBV19; size: NA; J: TRBJ1-5; D: TRBD1; CDR3: CASSKTGFSNQPQHF; DNA: TGTGCCAGTAGTAAGACAGGGTTTAGCAATCAGCCCCAGCATTTT
V: TRBV4-2; size: NA; J: TRBJ2-2; D: TRBD2; CDR3: CASSQARGGGGSTGELFF; DNA: TGTGCCAGCAGCCAAGCCCGGGGCGGGGGGGGCAGCACCGGGGAGCTGTTTTTT
V: TRBV7-6; size: NA; J: TRBJ2-1; D: TRBD2; CDR3: CASSLLAGGTNEQFF; DNA: TGTGCCAGCAGCTTACTAGCGGGGGGGACCAATGAGCAGTTCTTC
V: TRBV20-1; size: NA; J: TRBJ2-7; D: NA; CDR3: CSARRTNEQYF; DNA: TGCAGTGCTAGACGGACTAACGAGCAGTACTTC
V: TRBV4-1; size: NA; J: TRBJ2-3; D: NA; CDR3: CASSQGQGGTDTQYF; DNA: TGCGCCAGCAGCCAAGGGCAGGGTGGGACAGATACGCAGTATTTT
V: TRBV6-5; size: NA; J: TRBJ1-4; D: NA; CDR3: CALGGREKLFF; DNA: TGTGCCCTGGGGGGGAGGGAAAAACTGTTTTTT
V: TRBV3-1/TRBV3-2; size: NA; J: TRBJ1-6; D: NA; CDR3: CASSAWESSYNSPLHF; DNA: TGTGCCAGCAGCGCCTGGGAGAGCTCCTATAATTCACCCCTCCACTTT
V: TRBV5-1; size: NA; J: TRBJ1-2; D: TRBD1; CDR3: CASSLDGQGARGYTF; DNA: TGCGCCAGCAGCTTGGATGGACAGGGGGCTCGTGGCTACACCTTC
V: TRBV11-2; size: NA; J: TRBJ2-7; D: NA; CDR3: CASSLGTGNYEQYF; DNA: TGTGCCAGCAGCCTAGGTACAGGGAACTACGAGCAGTACTTC
V: TRBV4-2; size: NA; J: TRBJ2-3; D: TRBD2; CDR3: CASSLQAGGGTDTQYF; DNA: TGTGCCAGCAGCCTACAAGCGGGGGGGGGCACAGATACGCAGTATTTT
V: TRBV6-6; size: NA; J: TRBJ1-2; D: TRBD1; CDR3: CASTPGGSYGYTF; DNA: TGTGCCAGCACCCCAGGGGGTTCCTATGGCTACACCTTC
V: TRBV7-9; size: NA; J: TRBJ1-5; D: NA; CDR3: CASSFQQGVGPQHF; DNA: TGTGCCAGCAGCTTCCAACAGGGTGTCGGGCCCCAGCATTTT
V: TRBV29-1; size: NA; J: TRBJ1-1; D: TRBD1; CDR3: CSAGTGEYTEAFF; DNA: TGCAGCGCTGGGACAGGGGAGTACACTGAAGCTTTCTTT
V: TRBV6-6; size: NA; J: TRBJ1-3; D: NA; CDR3: CASSTDRGGNTIYF; DNA: TGTGCCAGCAGTACGGACAGAGGGGGAAACACCATATATTTT
V: TRBV20-1; size: NA; J: TRBJ1-5; D: TRBD1; CDR3: CSASNRGLYSNQPQHF; DNA: TGCAGTGCTAGTAACAGGGGGCTATATAGCAATCAGCCCCAGCATTTT
V: TRBV19; size: NA; J: TRBJ2-2; D: TRBD1; CDR3: CASSINGGTDTGELFF; DNA: TGTGCCAGTAGTATAAACGGTGGGACAGACACCGGGGAGCTGTTTTTT
V: TRBV5-1; size: NA; J: TRBJ2-1; D: TRBD2; CDR3: CASSSTSGAGEQFF; DNA: TGCGCCAGCAGCTCTACTAGCGGGGCGGGTGAGCAGTTCTTC
V: TRBV12-3/TRBV12-4; size: NA; J: TRBJ1-1; D: NA; CDR3: CASRGNRNTEAFF; DNA: TGTGCCAGCAGGGGTAACAGGAACACTGAAGCTTTCTTT
V: TRBV5-4; size: NA; J: TRBJ1-2; D: TRBD1; CDR3: CASSLLTGRNYGYTF; DNA: TGTGCCAGCAGCTTGTTGACAGGGAGGAACTATGGCTACACCTTC
V: TRBV6-5; size: many; J: TRBJ1-5; D: NA; CDR3: CASTLPGNSNQPQHF; DNA: TGTGCCAGCACCCTCCCCGGGAATAGCAATCAGCCCCAGCATTTT
V: TRBV19; size: NA; J: TRBJ1-2; D: NA; CDR3: CASTTTTGVYGYTF; DNA: TGTGCCAGTACCACCACAACGGGGGTCTATGGCTACACCTTC
V: TRBV7-6; size: NA; J: TRBJ2-1; D: TRBD2; CDR3: CASSLRLAGGPHEQFF; DNA: TGTGCCAGCAGCTTACGACTAGCGGGGGGGCCCCATGAGCAGTTCTTC
V: TRBV7-8; size: NA; J: TRBJ1-2; D: NA; CDR3: CASSPGARDVSGYGYTF; DNA: TGTGCCAGCAGCCCAGGGGCCAGGGACGTGTCCGGCTATGGCTACACCTTC
V: TRBV6-5; size: NA; J: TRBJ2-1; D: TRBD2; CDR3: CASSYSGLAGNNEQFF; DNA: TGTGCCAGCAGTTACTCCGGACTAGCGGGGAACAATGAGCAGTTCTTC
V: TRBV6-4; size: NA; J: TRBJ2-2; D: TRBD1; CDR3: CASSETGTGGGELFF; DNA: TGTGCCAGCAGTGAGACCGGGACAGGAGGCGGGGAGCTGTTTTTT
V: TRBV5-1; size: NA; J: TRBJ1-6; D: NA; CDR3: CASSLVVGGNSPLHF; DNA: TGCGCCAGCAGCTTGGTGGTAGGGGGTAATTCACCCCTCCACTTT
V: TRBV10-3; size: NA; J: TRBJ1-1; D: TRBD1; CDR3: CAISDGGGPNTEAFF; DNA: TGTGCCATCAGTGATGGAGGGGGCCCGAACACTGAAGCTTTCTTT
V: TRBV6-6; size: few; J: TRBJ1-1; D: NA; CDR3: CASSLRGSDTEAFF; DNA: TGTGCCAGCAGCCTGAGGGGGTCGGACACTGAAGCTTTCTTT
V: TRBV5-1; size: NA; J: TRBJ2-3; D: NA; CDR3: CASSLSTTTDTQYF; DNA: TGCGCCAGCAGCTTGTCAACTACCACAGATACGCAGTATTTT
V: TRBV7-2; size: NA; J: TRBJ1-3; D: TRBD1; CDR3: CASSLAVDRVGNTIYF; DNA: TGTGCCAGCAGCTTAGCCGTGGACAGGGTTGGAAACACCATATATTTT
V: TRBV18; size: NA; J: TRBJ2-5; D: NA; CDR3: CASSPPNPGESKTQYF; DNA: TGTGCCAGCTCACCACCTAACCCAGGGGAATCGAAGACCCAGTACTTC
V: TRBV19; size: NA; J: TRBJ1-6; D: TRBD1; CDR3: CASSQGQGYNSPLHF; DNA: TGTGCCAGTAGCCAGGGACAGGGGTATAATTCACCCCTCCACTTT
V: TRBV5-1; size: NA; J: TRBJ1-1; D: TRBD1; CDR3: CASTGTGVTEAFF; DNA: TGCGCCAGCACCGGGACAGGGGTCACTGAAGCTTTCTTT
V: TRBV18; size: NA; J: TRBJ2-5; D: NA; CDR3: CASSPEDSQETQYF; DNA: TGTGCCAGCTCACCCGAGGACAGCCAAGAGACCCAGTACTTC
V: TRBV4-1; size: NA; J: TRBJ2-5; D: TRBD2; CDR3: CASSPGLAGGGETQYF; DNA: TGCGCCAGCAGCCCGGGACTAGCGGGGGGTGGGGAGACCCAGTACTTC
V: TRBV13; size: NA; J: TRBJ1-2; D: NA; CDR3: CASSQLTGSNYGYTF; DNA: TGTGCCAGCAGCCAACTTACAGGGTCGAACTATGGCTACACCTTC
V: TRBV9; size: NA; J: TRBJ2-1; D: NA; CDR3: CASSVEVGGGSSYNEQFF; DNA: TGTGCCAGCAGCGTAGAAGTGGGAGGGGGGAGCTCCTACAATGAGCAGTTCTTC
V: TRBV14; size: NA; J: TRBJ1-2; D: TRBD1; CDR3: CASSQDGVVQGASGYTF; DNA: TGTGCCAGCAGCCAAGATGGTGTCGTTCAGGGGGCCAGTGGCTACACCTTC
V: TRBV5-1; size: NA; J: TRBJ1-1; D: NA; CDR3: CASRPTMNTEAFF; DNA: TGCGCCAGCAGGCCTACGATGAACACTGAAGCTTTCTTT
V: TRBV9; size: NA; J: TRBJ1-3; D: NA; CDR3: CASSGPGGLSGNTIYF; DNA: TGTGCCAGCAGCGGCCCGGGAGGGCTCTCTGGAAACACCATATATTTT
V: TRBV19; size: NA; J: TRBJ1-5; D: NA; CDR3: CASSKGGPSNQPQHF; DNA: TGTGCCAGTAGTAAGGGGGGGCCAAGCAATCAGCCCCAGCATTTT
V: TRBV23-1; size: NA; J: TRBJ1-3; D: TRBD1; CDR3: CASSAPGQTSGNTIYF; DNA: TGCGCCAGCAGTGCGCCGGGACAGACCTCTGGAAACACCATATATTTT
V: TRBV5-1; size: NA; J: TRBJ2-1; D: NA; CDR3: CASRLDGVSSSYEQFF; DNA: TGCGCCAGCAGACTCGACGGAGTAAGTTCGTCCTATGAGCAGTTCTTC
V: TRBV3-1/TRBV3-2; size: NA; J: TRBJ1-1; D: NA; CDR3: CASSQPQQGSNTEAFF; DNA: TGTGCCAGCAGCCAACCCCAACAGGGCTCAAACACTGAAGCTTTCTTT
V: TRBV6-5; size: NA; J: TRBJ2-5; D: NA; CDR3: CAIGQQETQYF; DNA: TGTGCCATCGGACAGCAAGAGACCCAGTACTTC
V: TRBV6-5; size: NA; J: TRBJ1-1; D: NA; CDR3: CASSYSLGLTEAFF; DNA: TGTGCCAGCAGTTACTCGCTAGGTCTCACTGAAGCTTTCTTT
V: TRBV27; size: NA; J: TRBJ2-3; D: TRBD2; CDR3: CASSLQRGGRDTQYF; DNA: TGTGCCAGCAGTTTACAGCGGGGGGGCCGAGATACGCAGTATTTT
V: TRBV19; size: NA; J: TRBJ1-2; D: TRBD1; CDR3: CASSVGGLTGINYGYTF; DNA: TGTGCCAGTAGTGTCGGGGGATTGACAGGGATTAACTATGGCTACACCTTC
V: TRBV2; size: NA; J: TRBJ1-3; D: NA; CDR3: CASSVSRAFGNTIYF; DNA: TGTGCCAGCAGTGTGTCCAGGGCATTTGGAAACACCATATATTTT
V: TRBV20-1; size: NA; J: TRBJ2-1; D: NA; CDR3: CSASRERQFF; DNA: TGCAGTGCTAGCCGGGAAAGGCAGTTCTTC
V: TRBV24-1; size: NA; J: TRBJ1-2; D: NA; CDR3: CATSDLVTYGYTF; DNA: TGTGCCACCAGTGACCTAGTCACCTATGGCTACACCTTC
V: TRBV6-1; size: NA; J: TRBJ1-2; D: NA; CDR3: CASSEGRGYYYGYTF; DNA: TGTGCCAGCAGTGAGGGCAGGGGATATTACTATGGCTACACCTTC
V: TRBV9; size: NA; J: TRBJ1-4; D: TRBD1; CDR3: CASSGGDSNEKLFF; DNA: TGTGCCAGCAGCGGGGGGGACAGTAATGAAAAACTGTTTTTT
V: TRBV2; size: once; J: TRBJ1-6; D: NA; CDR3: CASSEGRQNSPLHF; DNA: TGTGCCAGCAGTGAGGGCAGGCAAAATTCACCCCTCCACTTT
V: TRBV25-1; size: once; J: TRBJ1-2; D: TRBD1; CDR3: CASSDRGHGYTF; DNA: TGTGCCAGCAGTGACAGGGGGCATGGCTACACCTTC
V: TRBV2; size: NA; J: TRBJ2-7; D: TRBD1; CDR3: CASRDTGTGRYEQYF; DNA: TGTGCCAGCAGGGACACCGGGACAGGGAGGTACGAGCAGTACTTC
V: TRBV5-1; size: NA; J: TRBJ1-2; D: TRBD1; CDR3: CASSLARGQVISGYTF; DNA: TGCGCCAGCAGCTTGGCCCGGGGACAGGTAATATCTGGCTACACCTTC
V: TRBV19; size: NA; J: TRBJ2-7; D: NA; CDR3: CASSRQVGPYEQYF; DNA: TGTGCCAGTTCCCGACAGGTCGGACCCTACGAGCAGTACTTC
V: TRBV18; size: NA; J: TRBJ1-5; D: NA; CDR3: CASSPPGRDGQPQHF; DNA: TGTGCCAGCTCACCACCTGGGAGGGACGGACAGCCCCAGCATTTT